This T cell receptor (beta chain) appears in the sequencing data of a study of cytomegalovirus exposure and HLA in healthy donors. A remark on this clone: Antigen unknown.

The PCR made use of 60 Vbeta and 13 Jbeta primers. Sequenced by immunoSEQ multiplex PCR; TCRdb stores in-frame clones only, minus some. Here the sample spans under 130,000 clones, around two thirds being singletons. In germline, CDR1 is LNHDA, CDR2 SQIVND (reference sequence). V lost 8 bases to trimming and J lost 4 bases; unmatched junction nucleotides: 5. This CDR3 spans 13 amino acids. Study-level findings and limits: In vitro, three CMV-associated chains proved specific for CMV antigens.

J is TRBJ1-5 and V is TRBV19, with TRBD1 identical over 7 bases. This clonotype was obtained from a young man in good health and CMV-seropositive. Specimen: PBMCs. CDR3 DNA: TGTGCCAGTGCACAGGGGTGGAATCAGCCCCAGCATTTT. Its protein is CASAQGWNQPQHF.